The clone carrying this T cell receptor (beta chain) was observed a few times. The sample belongs to a study of OX40 agonist ivuxolimab in advanced cancers. Clones were read by immunoSEQ multiplex PCR, and TCRdb kept only the in-frame ones, dropping some. The table includes nearly 70,000 clones, 70% to 90% detected once. The CDR3 is made up of 15 amino acids. The germline V gene has CDR1 MNHEY and CDR2 SVGAGI. V lost 6 bases to trimming and J lost 7 bases; unmatched junction nucleotides: 10. The genes are TRBV6-5 and TRBJ1-1; 11 bases map to TRBD1. Here the sequenced sample was CD4+ or CD8+ T cells sorted from blood, taken in a trial of the OX40 agonist ivuxolimab. This TCR came from an adult with an advanced solid tumor such as melanoma, head and neck, liver or kidney cancer. CDR3 nucleotides: TGTGCCAGCAGCTGGCTGAGGACAGGGGGCGGTGAAGCTTTCTTT. Protein: CASSWLRTGGGEAFF.